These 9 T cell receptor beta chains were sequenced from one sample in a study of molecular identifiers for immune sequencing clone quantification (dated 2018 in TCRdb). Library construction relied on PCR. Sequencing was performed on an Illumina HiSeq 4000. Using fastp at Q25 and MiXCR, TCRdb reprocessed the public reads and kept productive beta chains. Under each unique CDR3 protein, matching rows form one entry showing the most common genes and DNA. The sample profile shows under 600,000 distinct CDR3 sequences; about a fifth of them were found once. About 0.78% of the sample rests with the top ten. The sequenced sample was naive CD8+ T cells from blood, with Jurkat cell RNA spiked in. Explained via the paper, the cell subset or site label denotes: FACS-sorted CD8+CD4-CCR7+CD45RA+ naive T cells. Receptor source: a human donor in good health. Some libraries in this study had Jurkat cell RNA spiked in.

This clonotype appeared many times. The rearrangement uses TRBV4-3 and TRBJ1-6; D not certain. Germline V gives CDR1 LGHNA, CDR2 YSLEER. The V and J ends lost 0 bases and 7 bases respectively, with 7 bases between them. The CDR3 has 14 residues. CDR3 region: CASSQDFSNSPLHF. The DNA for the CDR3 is TGCGCCAGCAGCCAAGATTTCTCAAATTCACCCCTCCACTTT.

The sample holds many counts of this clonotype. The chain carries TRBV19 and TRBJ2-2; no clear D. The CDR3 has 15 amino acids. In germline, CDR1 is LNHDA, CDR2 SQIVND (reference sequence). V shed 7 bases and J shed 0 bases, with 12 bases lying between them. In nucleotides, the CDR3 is TGTGCCAGTACCTCTGACATTGCGAACACCGGGGAGCTGTTTTTT. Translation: CASTSDIANTGELFF.

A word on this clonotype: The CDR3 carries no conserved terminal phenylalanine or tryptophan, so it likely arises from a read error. CDR3 protein: CASSSPPAVYEQYS. Written as DNA, the CDR3 is TGTGCCAGCAGCTCCCCCCCCGCGGTTTACGAGCAGTACTCC. The chain employs TRBV11-2 and TRBJ2-7; D is unresolved. The V end was cut by 4 bases, the J end by 4 bases, with 14 bases between. CDR3 length equals 14 residues. Germline values: CDR1 SGHAT, CDR2 FQNNGV.

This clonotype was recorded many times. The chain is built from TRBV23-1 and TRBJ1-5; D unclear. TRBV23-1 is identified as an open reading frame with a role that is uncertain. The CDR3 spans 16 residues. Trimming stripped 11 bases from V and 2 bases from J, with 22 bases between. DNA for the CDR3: TGCGCCCGCTACTCTACGAACAGTGGATGCAATCAGCCCCAGCATTTT. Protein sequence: CARYSTNSGCNQPQHF.

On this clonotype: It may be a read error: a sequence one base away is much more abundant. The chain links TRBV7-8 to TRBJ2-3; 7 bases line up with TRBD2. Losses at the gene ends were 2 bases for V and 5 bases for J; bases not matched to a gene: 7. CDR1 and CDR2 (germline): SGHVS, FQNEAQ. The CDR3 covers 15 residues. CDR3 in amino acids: CASSLLLTSEDTQYF. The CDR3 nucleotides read TGTGCCAGCAGCTTACTTCTCACTAGCGAAGATACGCAGTATTTT.

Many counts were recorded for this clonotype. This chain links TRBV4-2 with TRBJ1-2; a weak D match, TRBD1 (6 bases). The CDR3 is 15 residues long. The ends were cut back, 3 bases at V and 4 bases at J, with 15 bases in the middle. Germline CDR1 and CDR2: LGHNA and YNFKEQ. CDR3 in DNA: TGTGCCAGCAGCCAGCCTGGGACACAGATCTATGGCTACACCTTC. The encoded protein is CASSQPGTQIYGYTF.

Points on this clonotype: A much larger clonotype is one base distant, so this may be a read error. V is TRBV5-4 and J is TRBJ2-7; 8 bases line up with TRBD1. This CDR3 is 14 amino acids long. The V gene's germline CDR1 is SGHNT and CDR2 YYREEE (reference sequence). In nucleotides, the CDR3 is TGTGTCAGCAGCTTACGGGACAGGACCTACGAGCAGTACTTC. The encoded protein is CVSSLRDRTYEQYF.

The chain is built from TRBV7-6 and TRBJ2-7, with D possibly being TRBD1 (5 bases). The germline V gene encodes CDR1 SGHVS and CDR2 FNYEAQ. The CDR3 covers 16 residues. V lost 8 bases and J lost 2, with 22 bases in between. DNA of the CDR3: TGTGCCAGCGGTTTCGGACCCTCCCAGGGCCCCTACGAGCAGTACTTC. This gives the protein CASGFGPSQGPYEQYF.

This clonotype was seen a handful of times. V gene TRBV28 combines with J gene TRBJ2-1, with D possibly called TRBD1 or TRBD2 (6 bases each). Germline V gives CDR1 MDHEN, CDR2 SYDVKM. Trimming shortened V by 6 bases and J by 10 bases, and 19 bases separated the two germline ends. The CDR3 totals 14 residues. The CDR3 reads CASRFRGPRNEQFF. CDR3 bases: TGTGCCAGCAGGTTCCGGGGGCCGAGGAACGAGCAGTTCTTC.